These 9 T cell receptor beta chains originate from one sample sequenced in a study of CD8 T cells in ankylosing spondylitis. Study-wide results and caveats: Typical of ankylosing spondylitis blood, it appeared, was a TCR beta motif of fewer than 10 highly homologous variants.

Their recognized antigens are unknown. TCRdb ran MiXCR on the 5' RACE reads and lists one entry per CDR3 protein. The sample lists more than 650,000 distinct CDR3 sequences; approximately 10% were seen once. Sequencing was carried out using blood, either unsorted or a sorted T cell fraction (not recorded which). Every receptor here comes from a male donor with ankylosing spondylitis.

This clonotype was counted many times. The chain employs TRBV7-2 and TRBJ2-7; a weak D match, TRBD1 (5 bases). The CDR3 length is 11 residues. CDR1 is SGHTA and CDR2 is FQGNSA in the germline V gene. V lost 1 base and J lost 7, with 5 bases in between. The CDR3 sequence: CASSLGTEQYF. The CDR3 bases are TGTGCCAGCAGCTTAGGGACAGAGCAGTACTTC.

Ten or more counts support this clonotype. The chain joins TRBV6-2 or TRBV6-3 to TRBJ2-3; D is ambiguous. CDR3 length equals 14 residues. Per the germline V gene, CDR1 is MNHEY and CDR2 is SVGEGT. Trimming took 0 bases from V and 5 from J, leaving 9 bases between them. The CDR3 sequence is CASSYSTDGDTQYF. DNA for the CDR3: TGTGCCAGCAGTTACTCGACGGATGGAGATACGCAGTATTTT.

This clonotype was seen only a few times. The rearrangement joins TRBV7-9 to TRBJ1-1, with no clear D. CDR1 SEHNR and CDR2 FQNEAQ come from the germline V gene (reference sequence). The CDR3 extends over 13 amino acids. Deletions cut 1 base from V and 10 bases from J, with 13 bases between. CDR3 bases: TGTGCCAGCAGCTTAGAGTACGGTTCAGCAGCTTTCTTT. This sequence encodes CASSLEYGSAAFF.

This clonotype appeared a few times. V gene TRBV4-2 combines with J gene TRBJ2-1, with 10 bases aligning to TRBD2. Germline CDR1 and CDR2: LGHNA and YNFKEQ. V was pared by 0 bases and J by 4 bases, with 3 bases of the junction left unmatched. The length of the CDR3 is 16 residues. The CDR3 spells CASSQDLGLAYNEQFF. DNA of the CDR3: TGTGCCAGCAGCCAAGATTTGGGACTAGCGTACAATGAGCAGTTCTTC.

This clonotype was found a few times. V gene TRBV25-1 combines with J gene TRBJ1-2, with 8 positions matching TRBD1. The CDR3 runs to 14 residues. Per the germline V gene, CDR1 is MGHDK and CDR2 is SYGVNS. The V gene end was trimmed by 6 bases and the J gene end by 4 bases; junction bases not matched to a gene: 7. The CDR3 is CASSPGQERYGYTF. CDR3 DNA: TGTGCCAGCAGCCCGGGACAGGAGCGCTATGGCTACACCTTC.

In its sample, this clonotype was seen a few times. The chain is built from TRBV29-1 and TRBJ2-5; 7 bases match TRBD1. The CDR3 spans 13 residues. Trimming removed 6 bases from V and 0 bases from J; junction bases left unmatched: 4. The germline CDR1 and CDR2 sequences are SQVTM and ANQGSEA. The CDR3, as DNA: TGCAGCGTCAGAGACAGGGACCAAGAGACCCAGTACTTC. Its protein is CSVRDRDQETQYF.

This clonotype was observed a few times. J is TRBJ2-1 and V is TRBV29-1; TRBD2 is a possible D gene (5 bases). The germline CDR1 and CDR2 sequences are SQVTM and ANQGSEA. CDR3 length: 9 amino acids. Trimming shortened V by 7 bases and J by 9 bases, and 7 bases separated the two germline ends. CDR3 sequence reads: CSGGIEQFF. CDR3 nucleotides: TGCAGCGGAGGGATTGAGCAGTTCTTC.

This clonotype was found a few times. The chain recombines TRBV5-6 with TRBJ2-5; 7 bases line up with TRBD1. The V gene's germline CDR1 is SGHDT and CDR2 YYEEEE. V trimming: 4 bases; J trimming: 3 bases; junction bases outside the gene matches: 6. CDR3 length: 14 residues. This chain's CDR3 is CASSTGTVKETQYF. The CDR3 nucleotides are TGTGCCAGCAGCACGGGGACAGTAAAAGAGACCCAGTACTTC.

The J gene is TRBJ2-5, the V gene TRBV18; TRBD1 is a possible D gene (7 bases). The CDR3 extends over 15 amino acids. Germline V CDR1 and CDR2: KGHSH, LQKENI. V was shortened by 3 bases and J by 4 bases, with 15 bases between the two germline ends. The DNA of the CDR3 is TGTGCCAGCTCACCTTACCCGGAGGGGGCAGAGACCCAGTACTTC. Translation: CASSPYPEGAETQYF.